One sample yielded the 7 T cell receptor beta chains listed below, sequenced in a study of T cell changes during pregnancy in multiple sclerosis. Measured with immunoSEQ multiplex PCR; TCRdb has only the in-frame clones, and not every one. The table lists 40,000 to 55,000 clones, around 90% of them singletons. The sample was CD4+ T cells from peripheral blood mononuclear cells, taken before pregnancy. The receptor set was obtained from a female donor with multiple sclerosis, enrolled in a pregnancy study.

This clone was seen once. The chain employs TRBV14 and TRBJ2-7; possibly TRBD2 for D (5 bases). This CDR3 region has 15 residues. Germline-derived CDR1 and CDR2 are SGHDN and FVKESK. With 4 bases removed from V and 0 bases from J, the gap between germline ends came to 13 bases. DNA for the CDR3: TGTGCCAGCAGCCCGACGGGAAAAAGCTCCTACGAGCAGTACTTC. It translates to CASSPTGKSSYEQYF.

This chain links TRBV18 with TRBJ2-1; unclear D gene. The CDR3 is 12 amino acids. Trimming pared 8 bases from V and 5 bases from J, leaving 10 bases between. Germline V gives CDR1 KGHSH, CDR2 LQKENI. CDR3 loop: CASAELHNEQFF. Here the CDR3 DNA reads TGTGCCAGCGCCGAGCTACACAATGAGCAGTTCTTC. The full variable domain, rest sourced from reference TRBV18 and TRBJ2-1, is NAGVMQNPRHLVRRRGQEARLRCSPMKGHSHVYWYRQLPEEGLKFMVYLQKENIIDESGMPKERFSAEFPKEGPSILRIQQVVRGDSAAYFCASAELHNEQFFGPGTRLTVL.

This sequence joins TRBV18 and TRBJ1-1; D gene uncertain. The CDR3 contains 16 residues. Looked up from germline, CDR1 is KGHSH and CDR2 is LQKENI. Between the trimmed V and J ends, which lost 8 bases and 2 bases, there was a span of 21 bases. CDR3 bases: TGTGCCAGCCATAACAAAAGCACCGGGATCAACACTGAAGCTTTCTTT. As protein: CASHNKSTGINTEAFF. The variable domain in full, completed from reference TRBV18 and TRBJ1-1, reads NAGVMQNPRHLVRRRGQEARLRCSPMKGHSHVYWYRQLPEEGLKFMVYLQKENIIDESGMPKERFSAEFPKEGPSILRIQQVVRGDSAAYFCASHNKSTGINTEAFFGQGTRLTVV.

The V and J genes are TRBV28 and TRBJ1-2; possibly TRBD1 for D (5 bases). The germline V and J ends were trimmed by 9 bases and 5 bases, with 16 bases remaining between them. The CDR3 is 13 amino acids. CDR1 is MDHEN and CDR2 is SYDVKM in the germline V gene. Here the CDR3 DNA reads TGTGCCAGTCTTCCGACAGAAGAATATGGCTACACCTTC. Amino acids: CASLPTEEYGYTF.

The V and J genes are TRBV7-8 and TRBJ1-1; no firm D call. Trimming pared 1 base from V and 1 base from J, leaving 13 bases between. From germline, CDR1 is SGHVS and CDR2 FQNEAQ. The CDR3 is made up of 16 amino acids. This CDR3 is CASSLDRFGANTEAFF. CDR3 coding DNA: TGTGCCAGCAGCTTAGATCGGTTCGGTGCGAACACTGAAGCTTTCTTT.

This rearrangement joins TRBV9 to TRBJ2-7, with a tentative D call TRBD1 (6 bases). V was clipped by 0 bases and J by 3 bases, with 10 bases between them. The CDR3 sequence is 14 residues long. Germline lookup yields CDR1 SGDLS and CDR2 YYNGEE. The DNA of the CDR3 is TGTGCCAGCAGCGTAGGATTAGGGGGCTACGAGCAGTACTTC. Encoded protein: CASSVGLGGYEQYF.

This chain links TRBV6-5 with TRBJ2-6; D perhaps matches TRBD1 (5 bases). Trimming stripped 0 bases from V and 4 bases from J, with 10 bases between. The V gene's germline CDR1 is MNHEY and CDR2 SVGAGI. This CDR3 region has 16 residues. The DNA of the CDR3 is TGTGCCAGCAGTTACTCCAGGGCGGCAGGGGCCAACGTCCTGACTTTC. It encodes CASSYSRAAGANVLTF.